Presented here are 22 T cell receptor beta chains from one specimen sequenced in a study of Graves' ophthalmopathy and Graves' hyperthyroidism. Amplifying from RNA transcripts, the study obtained TCR beta CDR3 regions. First-round RT-PCR employed HTBI primers, with a second-round multiplex PCR after it. Each CDR3 protein is one row after TCRdb ran MiXCR on the multiplex PCR reads. The sample has about 220,000 distinct CDR3 sequences, roughly 21% seen once. The sample comprised peripheral blood. The source of these receptors is a woman in her fifties or sixties with Graves' ophthalmopathy.

J is TRBJ2-5 and V is TRBV24-1; TRBD1 aligns across 9 bases. From germline, CDR1 is KGHDR and CDR2 SFDVKD. The CDR3 consists of 17 residues. After removal of 11 bases from V and 1 base from J, the junction contained 16 bases not matched to a gene. Here the CDR3 DNA reads TGTGCCAGCAGAACATCGGCCGGGACAGGGATCCAAGAGACCCAGTACTTC. Protein sequence: CASRTSAGTGIQETQYF.

This clonotype was counted many times. This sequence joins TRBV11-1 and TRBJ2-5; 9 bases line up with TRBD1. The V gene end was trimmed by 4 bases and the J gene end by 1 base; junction bases not matched to a gene: 16. CDR1 and CDR2 from the germline V gene are SGHAT and FQDESV (reference sequence). The CDR3 loop spans 19 amino acids. CDR3 protein: CASSSRFTGGGFSQETQYF. The CDR3 nucleotides read TGTGCCAGCAGCTCCCGTTTTACAGGGGGCGGTTTTAGCCAAGAGACCCAGTACTTC.

This clonotype appeared many times. This chain links TRBV6-1 with TRBJ2-7, with TRBD1 matching over 7 bases. This CDR3 comprises 16 residues. The trim removed 2 bases at V and 3 bases at J, leaving 10 bases unmatched. Germline V CDR1 and CDR2: MNHNS, SASEGT. CDR3 amino acids: CASSERSTGVIYEQYF. Here the CDR3 DNA reads TGTGCCAGCAGTGAAAGAAGTACAGGGGTCATCTACGAGCAGTACTTC.

This clonotype was counted many times. The chain links TRBV7-9 to TRBJ2-5, with TRBD1 as a possible D gene (6 bases). The germline gives CDR1 SEHNR, CDR2 FQNEAQ (reference sequence). V was clipped by 6 bases and J by 5 bases, with 16 bases between them. The CDR3 loop spans 14 amino acids. CDR3 DNA: TGTGCCAGCAGACGCGACAGGTTACAGGAGACCCAGTACTTC. This translates into CASRRDRLQETQYF.

This clonotype came up once. The chain is built from TRBV6-1 and TRBJ2-7, with 9 bases lining up with TRBD1. The CDR3 covers 17 residues. Germline loops: CDR1 MNHNS, CDR2 SASEGT. The V gene end was trimmed by 1 base and the J gene end by 3 bases; junction bases not matched to a gene: 10. The CDR3 here is CASSEVSGGQGDYEQYF. The CDR3 nucleotides are TGTGCCAGCAGTGAAGTATCTGGGGGACAGGGCGACTACGAGCAGTACTTC.

This clonotype occurred many times. The chain couples TRBV7-9 to TRBJ1-2; D gene unclear. The CDR3 has 14 amino acids. Germline CDR1 and CDR2: SEHNR and FQNEAQ (reference sequence). V was shortened by 2 bases and J by 2 bases, with 9 bases between the two germline ends. The CDR3 reads CASSLSSANYGYTF. For the CDR3, the DNA is TGTGCCAGCAGCTTAAGCTCAGCAAACTATGGCTACACCTTC.

This clonotype was observed at least ten times. This sequence joins TRBV7-3 and TRBJ2-2, with 10 bases that match TRBD2. Germline-derived CDR1 and CDR2 are SGHTA and FQGTGA. V gave up 4 bases and J gave up 2 bases; unmatched junction bases: 4. This CDR3 is 16 amino acids long. As DNA, the CDR3 is TGTGCCAGCAGCTCCCTAGCGGGAGTAAACACCGGGGAGCTGTTTTTT. Translating it yields CASSSLAGVNTGELFF.

The table lists this clonotype with many counts. The gene calls are TRBV5-1 and TRBJ1-1; D is possibly TRBD1 (6 bases). The V end lost 2 bases, the J end lost 0 bases, and 14 bases lay between the germline ends. Germline V gene data show CDR1 as SGHRS and CDR2 as YFSETQ. CDR3 size: 16 residues. Written as DNA, the CDR3 is TGCGCCAGCAGCTTTTGGGGGCCGGGGATGAACACTGAAGCTTTCTTT. This codes for CASSFWGPGMNTEAFF.

The V call is TRBV12-3 or TRBV12-4, the J call TRBJ1-1, with D tentatively TRBD1 (5 bases). Trimming pared 3 bases from V and 14 bases from J, leaving 19 bases between. The CDR3 has 13 amino acids. Here the CDR3 DNA reads TGTGCCAGCAGTTTTGACATCGGGGACCGCCCATTCTTT. Translating it yields CASSFDIGDRPFF.

The chain uses TRBV12-3 or TRBV12-4 and TRBJ2-6, with D possibly being TRBD2 (6 bases). The CDR3 totals 15 residues. V was clipped by 7 bases and J by 2 bases, with 12 bases between them. The CDR3: CASTLGGAGANVLTF. The DNA of the CDR3 is TGTGCCAGCACTCTGGGGGGTGCTGGGGCCAACGTCCTGACTTTC.

This chain connects TRBV14 to TRBJ2-7, with unresolved D. With 0 bases removed from V and 6 bases from J, the gap between germline ends came to 6 bases. Germline V lookup: CDR1 SGHDN, CDR2 FVKESK. The length of the CDR3 is 12 residues. As DNA, the CDR3 is TGTGCCAGCAGCCAAGAAAGGTTCGAGCAGTACTTC. This gives the protein CASSQERFEQYF.

Ten or more counts support this clonotype. The chain joins TRBV25-1 to TRBJ2-2, with D hard to call. Trimming stripped 1 base from V and 2 bases from J, with 8 bases between. The CDR3 extends over 15 amino acids. CDR1 and CDR2 (germline): MGHDK, SYGVNS. CDR3 coding DNA: TGTGCCAGCAGTGAATCGACAAGTAACACCGGGGAGCTGTTTTTT. It specifies CASSESTSNTGELFF. The full variable domain, its missing parts supplied by reference TRBV25-1 and TRBJ2-2, is EADIYQTPRYLVIGTGKKITLECSQTMGHDKMYWYQQDPGMELHLIHYSYGVNSTEKGDLSSESTVSRIRTEHFPLTLESARPSHTSQYLCASSESTSNTGELFFGEGSRLTVL.

The chain recombines TRBV6-2 or TRBV6-3 with TRBJ1-1, with a weak D call TRBD1 (6 bases). The CDR3 has 14 amino acids. Per the germline V gene, CDR1 is MNHEY and CDR2 is SVGEGT. V lost 3 bases and J lost 5, with 13 bases in between. As DNA, the CDR3 is TGTGCCAGCAGTTATCCCAGGGGTAGTACTGAAGCTTTCTTT. This translates into CASSYPRGSTEAFF.

This clonotype was seen many times. The rearrangement links TRBV6-4 to TRBJ1-2, with D possibly TRBD1 on 5 matching bases. The CDR3 totals 17 residues. Per germline, CDR1 MRHNA and CDR2 SNTAGT. V was cut by 5 bases and J by 7 bases, with 26 bases left in between. CDR3 coding DNA: TGTGCCAGCAGTCCATCTCACCCCTTAAGTCAGGGAGGTGGCTACACCTTC. It specifies CASSPSHPLSQGGGYTF.

This clonotype was observed many times. This chain uses TRBV6-1 with TRBJ1-2; 10 positions agree with TRBD1. The CDR3 is 13 amino acids. The junction had 5 bases not matched to a gene; V was cut back by 6 bases and J by 7 bases. Germline CDR1 is MNHNS and CDR2 is SASEGT. The CDR3 DNA is TGTGCCAGCAGCCCCGGGACAGGGGTTGGCTACACCTTC. It is translated as CASSPGTGVGYTF.

This clonotype was seen repeatedly, ten times or more. The V and J genes are TRBV29-1 and TRBJ2-7; TRBD1 or TRBD2 may be the D gene (6 bases each). This CDR3 region has 13 residues. Germline V lookup: CDR1 SQVTM, CDR2 ANQGSEA. The V end was cut by 5 bases, the J end by 2 bases, with 13 bases between. CDR3 amino acids: CSVRGASPYEQYF. The CDR3 bases are TGCAGCGTTAGGGGGGCTAGTCCCTACGAGCAGTACTTC.

The table lists this clonotype with many counts. The chain recombines TRBV28 with TRBJ2-7; the D gene is possibly TRBD1 (6 bases). Trimming took 2 bases from V and 1 from J, leaving 15 bases between them. The CDR3 contains 16 residues. CDR1 and CDR2 (germline): MDHEN, SYDVKM. This chain's CDR3 is CASSLDKGHKSYEQYF. For the CDR3, the DNA is TGTGCCAGCAGTTTAGACAAGGGACACAAGTCCTACGAGCAGTACTTC.

In its sample, this clonotype was seen many times. V usage is TRBV7-9 and J usage is TRBJ1-1, with D possibly being TRBD1 (5 bases). V gave up 1 base and J gave up 11 bases, with 32 bases separating them. The CDR3 totals 19 residues. Germline assignment: CDR1 SEHNR and CDR2 FQNEAQ (reference sequence). The CDR3 DNA reads as TGTGCCAGCAGCTTAGTTTTGGGAAACCGGGACTCGCGGGGCTTGGGGGCTTTCTTT. Its translation: CASSLVLGNRDSRGLGAFF.

This clonotype was seen a handful of times. The rearrangement uses TRBV6-1 and TRBJ1-6; D not resolved. V was shortened by 2 bases and J by 4 bases, with 6 bases between the two germline ends. Germline CDR1 reads MNHNS; CDR2 reads SASEGT. The CDR3 runs to 14 residues. CDR3 sequence reads: CASSESGYNSPLHF. DNA of the CDR3: TGTGCCAGCAGTGAATCCGGTTATAATTCACCCCTCCACTTT.

At least ten counts were recorded for this clonotype. CDR3 in amino acids: CASNPSELPYEQYF. The CDR3 DNA reads TGTGCCAGCAACCCAAGCGAGTTACCCTACGAGCAGTACTTC. The rearrangement uses TRBV6-5 and TRBJ2-7, with D uncertain. V lost 7 bases and J 2 bases, leaving 15 bases between the germline ends. CDR1 is MNHEY and CDR2 is SVGAGI in the germline V gene. The CDR3 length is 14 residues.

This clonotype was detected ten times or more. The chain uses TRBV5-1 and TRBJ2-4; D assignment may be TRBD1 or TRBD2 (6 bases each). Germline V gives CDR1 SGHRS, CDR2 YFSETQ. The CDR3 is made up of 17 amino acids. Trimming removed 0 bases from V and 3 bases from J, with 16 bases in between. The CDR3, as DNA: TGCGCCAGCAGCTTGGGCTCGGGGGCCTCGGTCAAAAACATTCAGTACTTC. It specifies CASSLGSGASVKNIQYF. Drawing the rest from reference TRBV5-1 and TRBJ2-4, the complete variable domain is KAGVTQTPRYLIKTRGQQVTLSCSPISGHRSVSWYQQTPGQGLQFLFEYFSETQRNKGNFPGRFSGRQFSNSRSEMNVSTLELGDSALYLCASSLGSGASVKNIQYFGAGTRLSVL.

The table lists this clonotype with many counts. The genes are TRBV7-6 and TRBJ1-1; no clear D. With 5 bases removed from V and 1 base from J, the gap between germline ends came to 11 bases. Germline CDR1 reads SGHVS; CDR2 reads FNYEAQ. The CDR3 covers 14 residues. CDR3: CASSLLGPNTEAFF. The CDR3 nucleotides are TGTGCCAGCAGCCTCTTAGGGCCGAACACTGAAGCTTTCTTT.